This T cell receptor (beta chain) was obtained from a study of blood T cells in healthy people across ages. Alongside a J-beta primer mix, a sample-barcoded 5' primer served in a second PCR lasting roughly 6 to 11 cycles. From the 5' RACE reads, TCRdb called clonotypes with MiXCR, one entry per CDR3 protein. The sample consists of 1.5 million to 2 million distinct CDR3 sequences, 30% to 40% of them appearing once. A word on this clonotype: At one boundary the junction diverges from the germline segment, which might be a read error.

The CDR3 sequence is 12 residues long. Germline values: CDR1 SGHDN, CDR2 FVKESK. The receptor was derived from a woman in her twenties or thirties in good health. J is TRBJ2-6 and V is TRBV14, with a possible D match to TRBD1 (5 bases). The sequenced material came from blood. CDR3 DNA: TGTGCCAGCGACTCTGGGGCCAACGTCCGGACTTTC. It translates to CASDSGANVRTF.